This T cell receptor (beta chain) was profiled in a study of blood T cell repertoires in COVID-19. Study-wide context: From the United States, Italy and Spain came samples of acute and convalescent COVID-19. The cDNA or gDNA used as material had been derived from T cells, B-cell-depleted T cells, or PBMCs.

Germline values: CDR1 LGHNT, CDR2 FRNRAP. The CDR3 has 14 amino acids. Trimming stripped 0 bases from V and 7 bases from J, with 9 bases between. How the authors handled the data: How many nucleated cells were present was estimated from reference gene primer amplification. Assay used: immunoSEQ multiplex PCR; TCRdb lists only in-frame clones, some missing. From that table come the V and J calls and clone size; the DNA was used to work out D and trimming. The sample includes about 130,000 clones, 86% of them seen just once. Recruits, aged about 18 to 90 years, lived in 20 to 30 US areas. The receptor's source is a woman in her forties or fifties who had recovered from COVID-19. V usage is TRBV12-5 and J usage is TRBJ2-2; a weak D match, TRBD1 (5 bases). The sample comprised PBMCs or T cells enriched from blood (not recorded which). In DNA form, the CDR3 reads TGTGCTAGTGGTTTGGTAGGGGTCGGCGGGGAGCTGTTTTTT. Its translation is CASGLVGVGGELFF.